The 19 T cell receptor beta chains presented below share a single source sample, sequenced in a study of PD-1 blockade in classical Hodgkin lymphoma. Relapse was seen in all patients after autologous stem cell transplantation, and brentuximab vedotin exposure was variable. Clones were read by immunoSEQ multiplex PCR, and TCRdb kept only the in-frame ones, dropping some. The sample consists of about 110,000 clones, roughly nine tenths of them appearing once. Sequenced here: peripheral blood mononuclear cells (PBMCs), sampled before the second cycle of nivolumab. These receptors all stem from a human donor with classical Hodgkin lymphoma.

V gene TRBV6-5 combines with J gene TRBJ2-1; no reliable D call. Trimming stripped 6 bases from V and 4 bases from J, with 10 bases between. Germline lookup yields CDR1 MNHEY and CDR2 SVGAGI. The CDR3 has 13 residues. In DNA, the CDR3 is TGTGCCAGCAGCGATACTGCGTACAATGAGCAGTTCTTC. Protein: CASSDTAYNEQFF.

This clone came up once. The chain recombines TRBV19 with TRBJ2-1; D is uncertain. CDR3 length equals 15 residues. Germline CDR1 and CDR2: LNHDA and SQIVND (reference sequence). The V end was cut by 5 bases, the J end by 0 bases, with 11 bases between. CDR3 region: CASSGPAYSYNEQFF. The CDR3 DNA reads TGTGCCAGTAGTGGCCCCGCTTACTCCTACAATGAGCAGTTCTTC.

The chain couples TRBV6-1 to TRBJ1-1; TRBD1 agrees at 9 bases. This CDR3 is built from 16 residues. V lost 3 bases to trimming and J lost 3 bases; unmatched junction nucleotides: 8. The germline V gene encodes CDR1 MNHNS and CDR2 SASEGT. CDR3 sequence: CASSDIYRGPDTEAFF. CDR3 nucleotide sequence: TGTGCCAGCAGTGATATCTACAGGGGGCCGGACACTGAAGCTTTCTTT.

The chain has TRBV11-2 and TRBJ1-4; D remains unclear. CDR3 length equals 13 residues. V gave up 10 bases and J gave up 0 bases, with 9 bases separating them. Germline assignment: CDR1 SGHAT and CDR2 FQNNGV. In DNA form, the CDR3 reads TGTGCCACGGCAGTTGCAACTAATGAAAAACTGTTTTTT. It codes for CATAVATNEKLFF.

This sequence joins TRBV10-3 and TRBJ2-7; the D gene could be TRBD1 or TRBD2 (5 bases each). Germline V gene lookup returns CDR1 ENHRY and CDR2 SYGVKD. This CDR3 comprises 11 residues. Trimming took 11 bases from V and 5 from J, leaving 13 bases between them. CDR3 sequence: CASSGANEQYF. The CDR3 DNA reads TGTGCCTCCTCCGGGGCAAACGAGCAGTACTTC.

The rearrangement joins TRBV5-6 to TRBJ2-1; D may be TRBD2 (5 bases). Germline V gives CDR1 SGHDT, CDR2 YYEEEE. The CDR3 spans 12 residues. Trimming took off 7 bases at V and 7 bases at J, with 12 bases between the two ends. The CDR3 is CASWRTSNEQFF. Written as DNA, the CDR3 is TGTGCCAGCTGGAGGACGTCGAATGAGCAGTTCTTC.

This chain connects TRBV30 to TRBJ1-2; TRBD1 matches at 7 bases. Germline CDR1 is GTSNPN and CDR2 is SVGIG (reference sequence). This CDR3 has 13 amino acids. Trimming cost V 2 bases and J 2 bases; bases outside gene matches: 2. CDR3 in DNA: TGTGCCTGGAGTTGGGACAGAAACTATGGCTACACCTTC. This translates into CAWSWDRNYGYTF.

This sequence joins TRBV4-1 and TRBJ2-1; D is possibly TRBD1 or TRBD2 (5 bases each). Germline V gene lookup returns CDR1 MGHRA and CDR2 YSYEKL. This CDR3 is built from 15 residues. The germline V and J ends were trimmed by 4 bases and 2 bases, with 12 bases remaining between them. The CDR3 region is CASSLGTSPYNEQFF. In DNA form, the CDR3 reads TGCGCCAGCAGCCTGGGGACCTCACCCTACAATGAGCAGTTCTTC.

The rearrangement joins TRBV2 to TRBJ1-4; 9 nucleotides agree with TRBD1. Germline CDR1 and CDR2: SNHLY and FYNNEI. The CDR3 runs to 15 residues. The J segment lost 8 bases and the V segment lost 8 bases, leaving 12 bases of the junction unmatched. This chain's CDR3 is CASRYRDRAREKLFF. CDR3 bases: TGTGCCAGCCGCTACCGGGACAGGGCTCGAGAAAAACTGTTTTTT.

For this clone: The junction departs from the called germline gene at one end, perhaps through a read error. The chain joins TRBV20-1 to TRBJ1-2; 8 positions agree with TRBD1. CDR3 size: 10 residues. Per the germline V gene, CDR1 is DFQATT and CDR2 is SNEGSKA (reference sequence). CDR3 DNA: TGCAGTGCCCCAGGGACAGGCCTTTACTTC. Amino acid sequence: CSAPGTGLYF.

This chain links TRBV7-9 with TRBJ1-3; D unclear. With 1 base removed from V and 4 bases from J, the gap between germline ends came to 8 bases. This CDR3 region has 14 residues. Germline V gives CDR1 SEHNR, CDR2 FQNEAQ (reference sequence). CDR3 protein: CASSLGVAGNTIYF. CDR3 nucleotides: TGTGCCAGCAGCTTAGGAGTAGCGGGAAACACCATATATTTT. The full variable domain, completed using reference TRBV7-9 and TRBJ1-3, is DTGVSQNPRHKITKRGQNVTFRCDPISEHNRLYWYRQTLGQGPEFLTYFQNEAQLEKSRLLSDRFSAERPKGSFSTLEIQRTEQGDSAMYLCASSLGVAGNTIYFGEGSWLTVV.

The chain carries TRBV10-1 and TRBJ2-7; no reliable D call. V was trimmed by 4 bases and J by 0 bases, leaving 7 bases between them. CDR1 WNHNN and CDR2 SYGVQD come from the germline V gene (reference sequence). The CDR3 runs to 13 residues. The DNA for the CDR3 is TGCGCCAGCAGTGGCGAGTTCTCCTACGAGCAGTACTTC. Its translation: CASSGEFSYEQYF.

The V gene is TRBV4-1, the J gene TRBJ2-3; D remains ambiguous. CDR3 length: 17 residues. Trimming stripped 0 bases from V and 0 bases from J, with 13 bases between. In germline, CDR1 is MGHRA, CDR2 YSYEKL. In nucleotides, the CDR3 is TGCGCCAGCAGCCAAGATAGTGCGGTAGTTAGCACAGATACGCAGTATTTT. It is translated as CASSQDSAVVSTDTQYF.

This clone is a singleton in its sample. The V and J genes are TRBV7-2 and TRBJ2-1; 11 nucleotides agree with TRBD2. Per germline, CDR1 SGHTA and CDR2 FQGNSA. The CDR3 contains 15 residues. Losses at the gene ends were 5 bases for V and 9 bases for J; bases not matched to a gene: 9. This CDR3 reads CASSRKISGRGEQFF. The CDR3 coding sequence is TGTGCCAGCAGCCGCAAAATTAGCGGGAGGGGTGAGCAGTTCTTC.

CDR3: CASSSSGTNYNEQFF. Written as DNA, the CDR3 is TGTGCCAGCAGTTCTAGCGGGACCAACTACAATGAGCAGTTCTTC. The J gene is TRBJ2-1, the V gene TRBV28, with TRBD2 matching 9 bases. Germline CDR1 MDHEN, CDR2 SYDVKM. V dropped 4 bases and J dropped 3; count of bases not matched to a gene: 4. This CDR3 has 15 residues. The complete variable domain, with remaining parts taken from reference TRBV28 and TRBJ2-1, reads DVKVTQSSRYLVKRTGEKVFLECVQDMDHENMFWYRQDPGLGLRLIYFSYDVKMKEKGDIPEGYSVSREKKERFSLILESASTNQTSMYLCASSSSGTNYNEQFFGPGTRLTVL.

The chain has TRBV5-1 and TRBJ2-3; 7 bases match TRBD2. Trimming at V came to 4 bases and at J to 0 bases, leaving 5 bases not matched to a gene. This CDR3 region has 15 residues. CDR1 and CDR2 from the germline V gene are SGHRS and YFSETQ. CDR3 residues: CASSSDSGSTDTQYF. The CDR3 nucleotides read TGCGCCAGCAGCAGTGATAGCGGGAGCACAGATACGCAGTATTTT.

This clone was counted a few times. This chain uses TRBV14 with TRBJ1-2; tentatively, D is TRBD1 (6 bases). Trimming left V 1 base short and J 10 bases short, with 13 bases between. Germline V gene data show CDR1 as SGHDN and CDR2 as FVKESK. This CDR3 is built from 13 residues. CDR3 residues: CASSQVRVGHYTF. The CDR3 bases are TGTGCCAGCAGCCAAGTGCGTGTGGGACACTACACCTTC. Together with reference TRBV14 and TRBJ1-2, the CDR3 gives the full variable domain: EAGVTQFPSHSVIEKGQTVTLRCDPISGHDNLYWYRRVMGKEIKFLLHFVKESKQDESGMPNNRFLAERTGGTYSTLKVQPAELEDSGVYFCASSQVRVGHYTFGSGTRLTVV.

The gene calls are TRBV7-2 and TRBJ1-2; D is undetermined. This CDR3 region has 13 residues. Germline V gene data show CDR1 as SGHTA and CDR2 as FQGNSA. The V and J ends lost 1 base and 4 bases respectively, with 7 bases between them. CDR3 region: CASSLGGLYGYTF. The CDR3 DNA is TGTGCCAGCAGCTTAGGAGGGCTCTATGGCTACACCTTC.

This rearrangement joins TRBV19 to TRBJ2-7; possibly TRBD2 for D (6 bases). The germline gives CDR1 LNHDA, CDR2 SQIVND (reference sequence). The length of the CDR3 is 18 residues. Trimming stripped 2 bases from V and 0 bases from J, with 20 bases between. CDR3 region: CASSIRLTLRDNSYEQYF. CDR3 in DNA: TGTGCCAGTAGTATACGCTTGACTCTGCGGGATAACTCCTACGAGCAGTACTTC. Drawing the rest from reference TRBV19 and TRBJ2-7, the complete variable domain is DGGITQSPKYLFRKEGQNVTLSCEQNLNHDAMYWYRQDPGQGLRLIYYSQIVNDFQKGDIAEGYSVSREKKESFPLTVTSAQKNPTAFYLCASSIRLTLRDNSYEQYFGPGTRLTVT.